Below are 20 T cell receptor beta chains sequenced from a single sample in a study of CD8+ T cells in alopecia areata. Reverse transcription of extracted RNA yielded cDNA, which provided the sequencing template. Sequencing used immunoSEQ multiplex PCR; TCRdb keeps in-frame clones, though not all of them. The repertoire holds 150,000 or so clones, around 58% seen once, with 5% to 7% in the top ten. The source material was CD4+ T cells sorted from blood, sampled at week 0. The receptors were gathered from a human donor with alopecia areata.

The CDR3: CASRGPSGNQETQYF. CDR3 DNA: TGTGCCAGCAGAGGACCTAGCGGAAATCAAGAGACCCAGTACTTC. The chain is built from TRBV2 and TRBJ2-5, with 7 nucleotides matching TRBD2. Germline CDR1 is SNHLY and CDR2 is FYNNEI. J was trimmed by 2 bases and V by 6 bases; bases with no gene match: 9. There are 15 residues in the CDR3.

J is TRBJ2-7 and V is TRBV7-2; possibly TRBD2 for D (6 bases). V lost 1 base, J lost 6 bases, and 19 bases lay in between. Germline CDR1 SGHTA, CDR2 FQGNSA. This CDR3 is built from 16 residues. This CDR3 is CASSLGFAGTEGEQYF. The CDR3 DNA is TGTGCCAGCAGCTTAGGTTTTGCGGGAACAGAGGGCGAGCAGTACTTC.

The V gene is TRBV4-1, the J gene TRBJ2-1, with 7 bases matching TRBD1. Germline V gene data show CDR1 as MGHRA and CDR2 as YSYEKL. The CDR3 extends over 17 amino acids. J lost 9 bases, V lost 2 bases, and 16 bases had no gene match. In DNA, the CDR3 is TGCGCCAGCAGCCAACCCGACCAACCTGGACAGGCTGGTGAGCAGTTCTTC. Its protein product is CASSQPDQPGQAGEQFF.

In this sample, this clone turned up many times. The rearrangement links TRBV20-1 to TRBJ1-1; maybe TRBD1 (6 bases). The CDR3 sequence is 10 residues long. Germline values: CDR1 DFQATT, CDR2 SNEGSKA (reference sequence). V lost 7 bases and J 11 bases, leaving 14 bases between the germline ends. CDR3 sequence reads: CSVRGGGAFF. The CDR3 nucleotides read TGCAGTGTTCGCGGGGGGGGCGCTTTCTTT.

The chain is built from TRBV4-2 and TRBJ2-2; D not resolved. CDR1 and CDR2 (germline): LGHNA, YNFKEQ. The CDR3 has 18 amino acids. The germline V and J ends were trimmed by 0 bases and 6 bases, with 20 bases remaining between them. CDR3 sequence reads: CASSQDIFQRSPPGELFF. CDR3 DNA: TGTGCCAGCAGCCAAGATATATTCCAGCGTTCTCCCCCCGGGGAGCTGTTTTTT.

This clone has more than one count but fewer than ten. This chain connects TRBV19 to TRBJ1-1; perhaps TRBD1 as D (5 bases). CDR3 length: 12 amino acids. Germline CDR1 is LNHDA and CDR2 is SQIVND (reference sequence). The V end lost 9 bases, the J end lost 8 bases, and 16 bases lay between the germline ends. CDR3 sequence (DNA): TGTGCCAGCGCCGGGACCTCAAGAGAAGCTTTCTTT. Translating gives CASAGTSREAFF.

CDR3 sequence (DNA): TGCGCCAGCAGCCAGGAGCTTTGGATCAGCACTGAAGCTTTCTTT. It yields the protein CASSQELWISTEAFF. The V gene is TRBV4-1, the J gene TRBJ1-1; D is uncertain. V dropped 3 bases and J dropped 4 bases, with 15 bases sitting between them. Germline values: CDR1 MGHRA, CDR2 YSYEKL. This CDR3 is 15 amino acids long.

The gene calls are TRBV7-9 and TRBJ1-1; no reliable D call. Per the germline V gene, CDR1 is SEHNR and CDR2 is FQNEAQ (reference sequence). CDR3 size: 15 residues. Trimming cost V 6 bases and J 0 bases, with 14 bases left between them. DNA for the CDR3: TGTGCCAGCAGACATAAAGCGGAGCTGAACACTGAAGCTTTCTTT. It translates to CASRHKAELNTEAFF.

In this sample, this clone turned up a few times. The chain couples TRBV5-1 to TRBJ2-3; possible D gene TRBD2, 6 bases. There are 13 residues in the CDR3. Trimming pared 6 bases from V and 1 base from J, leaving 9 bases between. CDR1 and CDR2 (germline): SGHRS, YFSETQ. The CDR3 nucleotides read TGCGCCAGCATGTCTAGCGGCACAGATACGCAGTATTTT. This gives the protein CASMSSGTDTQYF.

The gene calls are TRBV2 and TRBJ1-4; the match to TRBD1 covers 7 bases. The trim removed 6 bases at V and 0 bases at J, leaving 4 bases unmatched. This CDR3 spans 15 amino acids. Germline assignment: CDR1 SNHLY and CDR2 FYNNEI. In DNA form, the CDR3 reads TGTGCCAGCAGCCCCGGACAGGCAACTAATGAAAAACTGTTTTTT. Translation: CASSPGQATNEKLFF.

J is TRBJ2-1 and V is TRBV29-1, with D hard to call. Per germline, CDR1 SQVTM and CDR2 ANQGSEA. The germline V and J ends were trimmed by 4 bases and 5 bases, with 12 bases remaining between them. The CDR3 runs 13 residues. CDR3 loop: CSVGDAGNNEQFF. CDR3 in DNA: TGCAGCGTTGGCGACGCCGGAAACAATGAGCAGTTCTTC.

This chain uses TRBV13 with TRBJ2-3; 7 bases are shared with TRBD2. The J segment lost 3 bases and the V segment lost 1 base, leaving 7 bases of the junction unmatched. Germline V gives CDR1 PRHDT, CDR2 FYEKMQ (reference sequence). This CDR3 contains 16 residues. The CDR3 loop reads CASSLARKRGTDTQYF. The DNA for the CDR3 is TGTGCCAGCAGCTTAGCTCGCAAGCGGGGTACAGATACGCAGTATTTT.

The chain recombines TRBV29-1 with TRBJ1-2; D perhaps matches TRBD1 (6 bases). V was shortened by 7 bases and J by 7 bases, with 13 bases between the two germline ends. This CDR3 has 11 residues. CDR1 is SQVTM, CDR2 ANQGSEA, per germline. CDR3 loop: CSGEGESGYTF. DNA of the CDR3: TGCAGCGGTGAGGGGGAGAGTGGCTACACCTTC.

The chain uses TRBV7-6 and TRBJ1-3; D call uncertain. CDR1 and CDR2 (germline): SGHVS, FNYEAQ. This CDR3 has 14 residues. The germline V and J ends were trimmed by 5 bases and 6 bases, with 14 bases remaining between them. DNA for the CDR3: TGTGCCAGCAGCCCCTTTGGTCTCCAAAACACCATATATTTT. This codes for CASSPFGLQNTIYF. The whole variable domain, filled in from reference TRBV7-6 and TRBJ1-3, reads GAGVSQSPRYKVTKRGQDVALRCDPISGHVSLYWYRQALGQGPEFLTYFNYEAQQDKSGLPNDRFSAERPEGSISTLTIQRTEQRDSAMYRCASSPFGLQNTIYFGEGSWLTVV.

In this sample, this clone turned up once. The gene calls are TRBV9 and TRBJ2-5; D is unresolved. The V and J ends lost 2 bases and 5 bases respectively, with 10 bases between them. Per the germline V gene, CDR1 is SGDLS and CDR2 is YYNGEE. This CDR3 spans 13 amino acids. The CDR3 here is CASSVAVWETQYF. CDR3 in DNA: TGTGCCAGCAGCGTCGCGGTTTGGGAGACCCAGTACTTC.

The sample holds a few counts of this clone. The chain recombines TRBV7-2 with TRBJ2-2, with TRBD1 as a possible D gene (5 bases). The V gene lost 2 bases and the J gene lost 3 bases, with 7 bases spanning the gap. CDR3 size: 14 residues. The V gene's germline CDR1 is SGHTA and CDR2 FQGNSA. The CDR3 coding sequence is TGTGCCAGCAGCTTAAAACAGGACACCGGGGAGCTGTTTTTT. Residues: CASSLKQDTGELFF.

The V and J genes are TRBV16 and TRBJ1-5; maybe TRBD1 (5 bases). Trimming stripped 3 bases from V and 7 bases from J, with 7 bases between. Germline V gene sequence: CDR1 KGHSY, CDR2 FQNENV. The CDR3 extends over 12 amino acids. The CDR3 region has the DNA TGTGCCAGCAGCCAGGGGGGGCAGCCCCAGCATTTT. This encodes CASSQGGQPQHF. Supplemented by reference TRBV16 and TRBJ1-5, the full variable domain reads GEEVAQTPKHLVRGEGQKAKLYCAPIKGHSYVFWYQQVLKNEFKFLISFQNENVFDETGMPKERFSAKCLPNSPCSLEIQATKLEDSAVYFCASSQGGQPQHFGDGTRLSIL.

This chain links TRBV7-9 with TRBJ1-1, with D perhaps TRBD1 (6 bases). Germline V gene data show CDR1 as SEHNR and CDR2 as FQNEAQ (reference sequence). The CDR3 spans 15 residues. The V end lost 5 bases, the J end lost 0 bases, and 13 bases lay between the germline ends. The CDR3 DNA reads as TGTGCCAGCAGCGCCCGGACAGTATTGAACACTGAAGCTTTCTTT. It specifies CASSARTVLNTEAFF.

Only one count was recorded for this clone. CDR3 amino acids: CASSPGNAYEQYF. CDR3 nucleotide sequence: TGTGCCAGCAGCCCAGGCAATGCCTACGAGCAGTACTTC. V and J are TRBV7-3 and TRBJ2-7; D uncertain. V lost 5 bases to trimming and J lost 2 bases, with 10 bases between them. Germline values: CDR1 SGHTA, CDR2 FQGTGA. The CDR3 sequence is 13 residues long.

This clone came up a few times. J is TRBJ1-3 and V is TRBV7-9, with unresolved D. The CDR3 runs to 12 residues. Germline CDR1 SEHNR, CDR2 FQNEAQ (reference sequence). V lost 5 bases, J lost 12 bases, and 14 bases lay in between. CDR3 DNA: TGTGCCAGCAGCCTTTCCTTCCGGGGCATATATTTT. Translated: CASSLSFRGIYF.